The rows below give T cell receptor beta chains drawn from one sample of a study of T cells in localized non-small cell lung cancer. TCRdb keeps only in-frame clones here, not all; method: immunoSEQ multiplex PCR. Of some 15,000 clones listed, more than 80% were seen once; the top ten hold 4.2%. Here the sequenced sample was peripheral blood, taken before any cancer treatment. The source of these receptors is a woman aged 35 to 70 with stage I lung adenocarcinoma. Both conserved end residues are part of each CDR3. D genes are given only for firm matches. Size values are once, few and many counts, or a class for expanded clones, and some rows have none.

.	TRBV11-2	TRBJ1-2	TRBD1	TGTGCCAGCAGCTTTAACAGGGGAGGCTACACCTTC	CASSFNRGGYTF
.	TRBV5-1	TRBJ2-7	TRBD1	TGCGCCAGCAGCTCGGGACCCGGGACAGGGATTTACGAGCAGTACTTC	CASSSGPGTGIYEQYF
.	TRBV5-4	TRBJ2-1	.	TGTGCCAGCAGCCTCCCCAATGGGGGGACCTACAATGAGCAGTTCTTC	CASSLPNGGTYNEQFF
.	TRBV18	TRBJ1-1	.	TGTGCCAGCTCTGCATCACAGGCGAACACTGAAGCTTTCTTT	CASSASQANTEAFF
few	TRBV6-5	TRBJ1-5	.	TGTGCCAGCAGTTATAGGGCCGGGTTCCAGCCCCAGCATTTT	CASSYRAGFQPQHF
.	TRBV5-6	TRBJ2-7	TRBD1	TGTGCCAGCAGTCTACGGGACAGCCTGTCCTACGAGCAGTACTTC	CASSLRDSLSYEQYF
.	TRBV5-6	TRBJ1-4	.	TGTGCCAGCAGCTTGAGGAGTGTGCCAGGGAATGAAAAACTGTTTTTT	CASSLRSVPGNEKLFF
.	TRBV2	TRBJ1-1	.	TGTGCCAGCCTACCCTTCCGAGAAGCTTTCTTT	CASLPFREAFF
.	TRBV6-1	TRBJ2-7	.	TGTGCCAGCAGTGGCCCGTCAGATGAGCAGTACTTC	CASSGPSDEQYF
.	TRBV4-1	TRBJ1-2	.	TGCGCCAGCAGCCAAGTGAGCGGTACAGGGCTTGGCTACACCTTC	CASSQVSGTGLGYTF
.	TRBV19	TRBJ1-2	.	TGTGCCAGTAGTATACGGGGGGACTTGGGCTATGGCTACACCTTC	CASSIRGDLGYGYTF
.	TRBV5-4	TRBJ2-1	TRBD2	TGTGCCAGACGGGACTACCGTTCTAATGAGCAGTTCTTC	CARRDYRSNEQFF
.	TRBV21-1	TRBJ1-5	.	TGTGCCAGCAGCATCTACAGGGGGTGGGGCGATCAGCCCCAGCATTTT	CASSIYRGWGDQPQHF
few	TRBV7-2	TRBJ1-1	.	TGTGCCAGCAGCCCCCAGTCCCAGGGGATAGCTTTCTTT	CASSPQSQGIAFF
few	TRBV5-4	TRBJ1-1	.	TGTGCCAGCAGGACGAGGGGAAGCGAGGGGACTGAAGCTTTCTTT	CASRTRGSEGTEAFF
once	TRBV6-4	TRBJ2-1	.	TGTGCCAGCAGTGATTGGGCCAACAATGAGCAGTTCTTC	CASSDWANNEQFF
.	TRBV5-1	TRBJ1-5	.	TGCGCCAGCAGTCCCGGGGGCAATCAGCCCCAGCATTTT	CASSPGGNQPQHF
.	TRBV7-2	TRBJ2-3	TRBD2	TGTGCCAGCAGCTGGACTAGCGGGGGCCACACAGATACGCAGTATTTT	CASSWTSGGHTDTQYF
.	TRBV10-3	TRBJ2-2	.	TGTGCCATCAGTGACCCCCCCCGACAGCCATACACCGGGGAGCTGTTTTTT	CAISDPPRQPYTGELFF
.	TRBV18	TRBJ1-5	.	TGTGCCAGCTCACCTTCGGGGGAGCAGCCCCAGCATTTT	CASSPSGEQPQHF
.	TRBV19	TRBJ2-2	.	TGTGCCAGTAGTATTGTCGGCCAGGGGGAGCTGTTTTTT	CASSIVGQGELFF
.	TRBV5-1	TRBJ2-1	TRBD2	TGCGCCAGCAGCCGAAGTAGCGGGGGCTCCTACAATGAGCAGTTCTTC	CASSRSSGGSYNEQFF
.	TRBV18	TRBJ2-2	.	TGTGCCAGCTCACCATCAGGGAAGTGGACCGGGGAGCTGTTTTTT	CASSPSGKWTGELFF
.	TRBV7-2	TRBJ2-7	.	TGTGCCAGCAGCTTACTCCCCAGAGGAGGGGATATACACGAGCAGTACTTC	CASSLLPRGGDIHEQYF
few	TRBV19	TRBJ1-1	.	TGTGCCAGTAGCTTCCGGAGACTAGAAGCTTTCTTT	CASSFRRLEAFF
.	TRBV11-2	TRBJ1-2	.	TGTGCCAGCAGCTTAGCCGGACGAAGCTATGGCTACACCTTC	CASSLAGRSYGYTF
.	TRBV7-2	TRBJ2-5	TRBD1	TGTGCCAGCAGCTATGGACAGGGGAGGGAGACCCAGTACTTC	CASSYGQGRETQYF
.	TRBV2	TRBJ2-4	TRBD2	TGTGCCAGCAGAGGTGGACTAGCAGTAGCCAAAAACATTCAGTACTTC	CASRGGLAVAKNIQYF
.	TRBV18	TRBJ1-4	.	TGTGCCAGCTCACCACGGGAGAGGACTAATGAAAAACTGTTTTTT	CASSPRERTNEKLFF
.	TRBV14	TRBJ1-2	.	TGTGCCAGCAGCCAAGATGGGAGGATCTATGGCTACACCTTC	CASSQDGRIYGYTF
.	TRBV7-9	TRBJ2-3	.	TGTGCCAGCAGCTTAATGCCAGATACGCAGTATTTT	CASSLMPDTQYF
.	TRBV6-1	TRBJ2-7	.	TGTGCCAGCTGGGGGGCCTACGAGCAGTACTTC	CASWGAYEQYF
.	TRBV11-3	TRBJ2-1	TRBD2	TGTGCCAGCAGCTTGGGGGGGAGGTCCTACAATGAGCAGTTCTTC	CASSLGGRSYNEQFF
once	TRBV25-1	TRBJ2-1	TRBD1	TGTGCCAGCAGATCGGGACAGAGTAACAATGAGCAGTTCTTC	CASRSGQSNNEQFF
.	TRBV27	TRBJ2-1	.	TGTGCCAGCAGCCCTTCCGAGAATGAGCAGTTCTTC	CASSPSENEQFF
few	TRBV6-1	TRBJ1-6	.	TGTGCCAGCAGCGTACAGAAAGGCAATAATTCACCCCTCCACTTT	CASSVQKGNNSPLHF
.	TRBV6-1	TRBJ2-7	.	TGTGCCAGCAGCCCGGGTGGGCCCTACGAGCAGTACTTC	CASSPGGPYEQYF
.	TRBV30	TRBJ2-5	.	TGTGCCTGGAGTGTAGGGGACGAGACCCAGTACTTC	CAWSVGDETQYF
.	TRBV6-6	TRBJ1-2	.	TGTGCCAGCATCGAACGGGACAACTATGGCTACACCTTC	CASIERDNYGYTF
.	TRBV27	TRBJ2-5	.	TGTGCCAGCAGTTTCCTAGCGCTGTACCAAGAGACCCAGTACTTC	CASSFLALYQETQYF
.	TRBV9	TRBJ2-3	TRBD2	TGTGCCAGCAGCGTTCACAGCGGGGGGGCAAGTACGCAGTATTTT	CASSVHSGGASTQYF
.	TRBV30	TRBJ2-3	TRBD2	TGTGCCTGGAGTGTACTGACTAGCGGGGCGTTCACAGATACGCAGTATTTT	CAWSVLTSGAFTDTQYF
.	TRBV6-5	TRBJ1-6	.	TGTGCCAGCAGTGACAGCAGCGATTCACCCCTCCACTTT	CASSDSSDSPLHF
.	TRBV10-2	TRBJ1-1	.	TGCGCCAGCCACAACAGGGTGTTGGACAGCATGAACACTGAAGCTTTCTTT	CASHNRVLDSMNTEAFF
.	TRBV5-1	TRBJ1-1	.	TGCGCCAGCAGCTTGGAATTACAGGGGAACACTGAAGCTTTCTTT	CASSLELQGNTEAFF
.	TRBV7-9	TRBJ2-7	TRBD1	TGTGCCAGCACCGGGACAGCGACCTACGAGCAGTACTTC	CASTGTATYEQYF
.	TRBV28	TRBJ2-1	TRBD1	TGTGCCAGCCAACCTTCCTGGGACAGGGGATACAATGAGCAGTTCTTC	CASQPSWDRGYNEQFF
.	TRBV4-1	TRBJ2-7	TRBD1	TGCGCCAGCAGCCAAGATCGGATTCGGGAGGGGACAGGGGCCAGGTCCTACGAGCAGTACTTC	CASSQDRIREGTGARSYEQYF